This paragraph reports one T cell receptor beta chain. The sample belongs to a study of PD-L1 blockade in urothelial cancer. As for the study in general: Between 0 and 3 chemotherapy regimens preceded treatment for each patient. Blood analysis took place 3 weeks (second dose) and 6 weeks after treatment start.

Data came from immunoSEQ multiplex PCR; TCRdb stores just in-frame clones and leaves some out. Counted here are about 38,000 clones, around nine tenths occurring once; the ten biggest clones make up around 8.3%. CDR3 size: 13 residues. CDR1 and CDR2 (germline): WSHSY, SAAADI. J lost 5 bases, V lost 7 bases, and 6 bases had no gene match. The receptor comes from an older man with urothelial cancer. This specimen was PBMCs, taken around atezolizumab (anti-PD-L1) treatment. The rearrangement uses TRBV10-2 and TRBJ2-5; TRBD2 matches 8 bases. CDR3 DNA: TGCGCCAGCATCGGGACTAGTTCCGAGACCCAGTACTTC. This sequence encodes CASIGTSSETQYF.